This passage covers 30 T cell receptor beta chains from one sample sequenced in a study of T cell clonotyping in hematopoietic cell transplantation. Time point given: recipient sample about 28 days before transplant, after cytoreduction. Libraries were prepared by immunoSEQ multiplex PCR; TCRdb keeps only in-frame clonotypes and omits some of them. The sample yields some 45,000 clones, roughly 80% seen once. The sample was peripheral blood mononuclear cells, taken before stem cell transplant. These receptors were obtained from a man aged 55-75 years with myelodysplastic syndrome. Some clones in this sample may be carry-over from other donors' samples.

The chain is built from TRBV21-1 and TRBJ2-7; TRBD1 is taken as the D call from the table, unchecked against the DNA. TRBV21-1 constitutes a pseudogene. This CDR3 has 10 amino acids. Here the CDR3 reads CASSKGTWRF. The CDR3 DNA follows: TGTGCCAGCAGCAAAGGGACATGGCGTTTC.

This clone has a single count. This chain uses TRBV7-3 with TRBJ2-6, with D uncertain. CDR1 is SGHTA and CDR2 is FQGTGA in the germline V gene. There are 15 residues in the CDR3. V was cut by 1 base and J by 5 bases, with 9 bases left in between. Here the CDR3 reads CASSLSSGRANVLTF. CDR3 sequence (DNA): TGTGCCAGCAGCTTAAGCTCAGGAAGGGCCAACGTCCTGACTTTC. Supplemented by reference TRBV7-3 and TRBJ2-6, the full variable domain reads GAGVSQTPSNKVTEKGKYVELRCDPISGHTALYWYRQSLGQGPEFLIYFQGTGAADDSGLPNDRFFAVRPEGSVSTLKIQRTERGDSAVYLCASSLSSGRANVLTFGAGSRLTVL.

The chain joins TRBV5-4 to TRBJ2-3; 8 bases are shared with TRBD2. Per germline, CDR1 SGHNT and CDR2 YYREEE (reference sequence). This CDR3 is 18 amino acids long. V dropped 4 bases and J dropped 3; count of bases not matched to a gene: 16. As DNA, the CDR3 is TGTGCCAGCAGCGATCAGCGGGGGCCGGCGAAGGGTACAGATACGCAGTATTTT. This encodes CASSDQRGPAKGTDTQYF.

V and J are TRBV13 and TRBJ2-3, with TRBD2 matching over 7 bases. Germline assignment: CDR1 PRHDT and CDR2 FYEKMQ (reference sequence). The CDR3 loop spans 12 amino acids. With V trimmed by 8 bases and J by 9 bases, 8 bases remained unmatched. The CDR3 nucleotides are TGTGCCAGCGGGACTAAGGGCTCGACGCAGTATTTT. As protein: CASGTKGSTQYF.

This rearrangement joins TRBV5-4 to TRBJ1-6, with D possibly being TRBD1 (5 bases). From germline, CDR1 is SGHNT and CDR2 YYREEE (reference sequence). The CDR3 loop spans 15 amino acids. With 0 bases removed from V and 4 bases from J, the gap between germline ends came to 8 bases. The CDR3 DNA is TGTGCCAGCAGCTTGGAGGGGATTTATAATTCACCCCTCCACTTT. Translated, it gives CASSLEGIYNSPLHF.

The chain uses TRBV18 and TRBJ1-1; D may be TRBD1 (5 bases). Per the germline V gene, CDR1 is KGHSH and CDR2 is LQKENI. Trimming removed 4 bases from V and 6 bases from J, with 15 bases in between. The CDR3 extends over 14 amino acids. The CDR3 DNA reads as TGTGCCAGCTCACTGTATCAGGGAACCCCTGAAGCTTTCTTT. This encodes CASSLYQGTPEAFF.

Details on this clone: Other DNA sequences of this sample code for an identical CDR3. CDR3 sequence: CASSYSFGNTEAFF. In DNA form, the CDR3 reads TGTGCCAGCAGTTACTCATTCGGAAACACTGAAGCTTTCTTT. The gene calls are TRBV6-5 and TRBJ1-1; no clear D. Germline CDR1 is MNHEY and CDR2 is SVGAGI. With 0 bases removed from V and 2 bases from J, the gap between germline ends came to 7 bases. This CDR3 comprises 14 residues.

J is TRBJ1-4 and V is TRBV6-5; D gene ambiguous. The CDR3 is made up of 15 amino acids. Germline V gene data show CDR1 as MNHEY and CDR2 as SVGAGI. The V gene lost 6 bases and the J gene lost 0 bases, with 11 bases spanning the gap. DNA of the CDR3: TGTGCCAGCAGGGCCCCGGGAGCAACTAATGAAAAACTGTTTTTT. It codes for CASRAPGATNEKLFF.

This clone occurred once. The chain has TRBV4-2 and TRBJ2-7; a possible D gene is TRBD1 (6 bases). There are 15 residues in the CDR3. Germline V CDR1 and CDR2: LGHNA, YNFKEQ. The V end lost 0 bases, the J end lost 4 bases, and 13 bases lay between the germline ends. The CDR3 sequence is CASSQDSRGSYEQYF. In nucleotides, the CDR3 is TGTGCCAGCAGCCAAGATTCCAGGGGATCTTACGAGCAGTACTTC.

The chain uses TRBV13 and TRBJ1-2; 8 bases map to TRBD1. This CDR3 is 13 amino acids long. With 4 bases clipped from V and 7 bases from J, the junction kept 5 bases outside the gene matches. Germline loops: CDR1 PRHDT, CDR2 FYEKMQ (reference sequence). In DNA form, the CDR3 reads TGTGCCAGCAGCTCTCAGGGGGCTTTTGGCTACACCTTC. This gives the protein CASSSQGAFGYTF.

The chain employs TRBV30 and TRBJ2-1, with a tentative D call TRBD2 (5 bases). V was pared by 6 bases and J by 4 bases, with 7 bases between. Germline-derived CDR1 and CDR2 are GTSNPN and SVGIG (reference sequence). The CDR3 runs to 11 residues. As DNA, the CDR3 is TGTGCCTGCCGGGGTTACAATGAGCAGTTCTTC. Its protein product is CACRGYNEQFF.

CDR3 residues: CASSPRTGYWNEQFF. The DNA for the CDR3 is TGTGCCAGCAGCCCCAGGACAGGGTATTGGAATGAGCAGTTCTTC. The rearrangement joins TRBV7-8 to TRBJ2-1; 8 bases line up with TRBD1. Germline CDR1 SGHVS, CDR2 FQNEAQ. The CDR3 consists of 15 residues. Trimming at V came to 5 bases and at J to 7 bases, leaving 10 bases not matched to a gene.

The J gene is TRBJ1-3, the V gene TRBV9; D perhaps matches TRBD1 (6 bases). V dropped 0 bases and J dropped 0 bases, with 13 bases sitting between them. CDR1 SGDLS and CDR2 YYNGEE come from the germline V gene. This CDR3 spans 17 amino acids. The CDR3 DNA is TGTGCCAGCAGCGTAGGACAGGTCCCTTCCTCTGGAAACACCATATATTTT. Translating gives CASSVGQVPSSGNTIYF.

The chain couples TRBV6-5 to TRBJ2-5, with 7 nucleotides matching TRBD2. Trimming took 5 bases from V and 2 from J; bases not matched to a gene: 5. The germline V gene encodes CDR1 MNHEY and CDR2 SVGAGI. This CDR3 contains 14 residues. DNA for the CDR3: TGTGCCAGCAGTAGGACTAGGCGACAAGAGACCCAGTACTTC. Translating gives CASSRTRRQETQYF.

A few counts support this clone. The chain uses TRBV6-5 and TRBJ1-2, with D unclear. The CDR3 length is 15 residues. Germline CDR1 reads MNHEY; CDR2 reads SVGAGI. V was cut by 5 bases and J by 4 bases, with 17 bases left in between. Here the CDR3 reads CASSPPIGGVYGYTF. The CDR3 DNA is TGTGCCAGCAGTCCACCGATAGGAGGCGTCTATGGCTACACCTTC.

This chain connects TRBV7-8 to TRBJ2-2; D possibly corresponds to TRBD1 (5 bases). Between the trimmed V and J ends, which lost 6 bases and 5 bases, there was a span of 28 bases. CDR3 length equals 19 residues. The germline gives CDR1 SGHVS, CDR2 FQNEAQ. The CDR3, as DNA: TGTGCCAGCAGTCAGAACCCCCCAGCCGCGACAGAGAGGACCGGGGAGCTGTTTTTT. This sequence encodes CASSQNPPAATERTGELFF.

The chain uses TRBV14 and TRBJ1-1; D is uncertain. Trimming took 0 bases from V and 9 from J, leaving 14 bases between them. This CDR3 has 14 residues. CDR1 and CDR2 from the germline V gene are SGHDN and FVKESK. The CDR3, as DNA: TGTGCCAGCAGCCAAGATACGCGGGTCACGAAAGCTTTCTTT. Amino acids: CASSQDTRVTKAFF.

This chain's CDR3 is CASSLQTLTNTEAFF. The CDR3 nucleotides read TGTGCCAGCAGCTTGCAGACATTGACCAACACTGAAGCTTTCTTT. The chain couples TRBV21-1 to TRBJ1-1; the tabulated D call, TRBD1, remains unverified against the DNA. TRBV21-1 is tagged as a pseudogene. This CDR3 comprises 15 residues.

The chain couples TRBV12-5 to TRBJ1-2; 7 bases fit TRBD1. The V gene end was trimmed by 6 bases and the J gene end by 2 bases; junction bases not matched to a gene: 9. The CDR3 sequence is 15 residues long. Germline V gene sequence: CDR1 LGHNT, CDR2 FRNRAP. This chain's CDR3 is CASGGPGTENYGYTF. The CDR3 DNA is TGTGCTAGTGGAGGACCCGGGACAGAAAACTATGGCTACACCTTC.

The chain couples TRBV6-5 to TRBJ2-2; D possibly corresponds to TRBD2 (5 bases). The CDR3 loop spans 16 amino acids. The germline V and J ends were trimmed by 0 bases and 4 bases, with 12 bases remaining between them. CDR1 is MNHEY and CDR2 is SVGAGI in the germline V gene. The DNA for the CDR3 is TGTGCCAGCAGTTACTCCCCGGGAACAGTCACCGGGGAGCTGTTTTTT. It is translated as CASSYSPGTVTGELFF.

The V call is TRBV7-8, the J call TRBJ2-2; a possible D gene is TRBD2 (6 bases). The germline gives CDR1 SGHVS, CDR2 FQNEAQ. Trimming pared 1 base from V and 4 bases from J, leaving 22 bases between. The CDR3 consists of 19 residues. This CDR3 reads CASSLVPLVGGLGTGELFF. The DNA of the CDR3 is TGTGCCAGCAGCTTAGTCCCCTTAGTAGGAGGGTTGGGCACCGGGGAGCTGTTTTTT.

The chain carries TRBV14 and TRBJ2-1, with 12 bases lining up with TRBD2. The CDR3 is made up of 14 amino acids. With V trimmed by 4 bases and J by 9 bases, 4 bases remained unmatched. Per the germline V gene, CDR1 is SGHDN and CDR2 is FVKESK. CDR3 DNA: TGTGCCAGCAGCCGGACTAGCGGGAAGGGTGAGCAGTTCTTC. Its protein is CASSRTSGKGEQFF.

The chain is built from TRBV6-4 and TRBJ2-2; TRBD1 might be the D (5 bases). Trimming left V 5 bases short and J 4 bases short, with 14 bases between. Germline CDR1 is MRHNA and CDR2 is SNTAGT. This CDR3 has 15 residues. CDR3 sequence (DNA): TGTGCCAGCAGTCCCGGACCTCAGGGCACCGGGGAGCTGTTTTTT. Amino acid sequence: CASSPGPQGTGELFF.

V is TRBV6-5 and J is TRBJ1-4; 8 bases are shared with TRBD1. J was trimmed by 2 bases and V by 6 bases; bases with no gene match: 5. Per the germline V gene, CDR1 is MNHEY and CDR2 is SVGAGI. The length of the CDR3 is 15 residues. CDR3 DNA sequence: TGTGCCAGCAGCTTTCAGGGGGCTACTAATGAAAAACTGTTTTTT. Protein: CASSFQGATNEKLFF.

The J gene is TRBJ2-7, the V gene TRBV6-1; TRBD1 is a possible D gene (5 bases). Per germline, CDR1 MNHNS and CDR2 SASEGT. V dropped 8 bases and J dropped 3 bases, with 11 bases sitting between them. The CDR3 has 12 amino acids. CDR3 coding DNA: TGTGCCAGCTGGGGCAACTTCTACGAGCAGTACTTC. This translates into CASWGNFYEQYF.

This clone was seen a single time. The chain has TRBV29-1 and TRBJ2-7, with D hard to call. The CDR3 runs to 14 residues. The germline gives CDR1 SQVTM, CDR2 ANQGSEA. Trimming cost V 3 bases and J 5 bases, with 17 bases left between them. For the CDR3, the DNA is TGCAGCGTTGAGGGGTCGGGCAGAAGCGACGAGCAGTACTTC. Its protein is CSVEGSGRSDEQYF.

The chain links TRBV4-3 to TRBJ2-1; TRBD2 matches at 15 bases. In germline, CDR1 is LGHNA, CDR2 YSLEER. The CDR3 spans 17 residues. J lost 8 bases, V lost 4 bases, and 9 bases had no gene match. The CDR3 region has the DNA TGCGCCAGCAGCCGCTGGACTAGCGGGGGGGCCGGGGATGAGCAGTTCTTC. Translating gives CASSRWTSGGAGDEQFF.

The chain is built from TRBV11-2 and TRBJ1-3, with D tentatively TRBD1 (5 bases). This CDR3 contains 14 residues. V lost 5 bases, J lost 3 bases, and 11 bases lay in between. Per germline, CDR1 SGHAT and CDR2 FQNNGV. The CDR3 spells CASSAGTLGNTIYF. The CDR3 DNA reads as TGTGCCAGCAGCGCGGGGACGCTTGGAAACACCATATATTTT.

The rearrangement joins TRBV7-9 to TRBJ1-2; 8 nucleotides align to TRBD1. Germline V gives CDR1 SEHNR, CDR2 FQNEAQ (reference sequence). CDR3 length: 13 amino acids. Losses at the gene ends were 2 bases for V and 7 bases for J; bases not matched to a gene: 3. CDR3 sequence: CASSLHDRGGYTF. The DNA for the CDR3 is TGTGCCAGCAGCTTACATGACAGGGGTGGCTACACCTTC. The entire variable domain, with the rest obtained from reference TRBV7-9 and TRBJ1-2, is as follows: DTGVSQNPRHKITKRGQNVTFRCDPISEHNRLYWYRQTLGQGPEFLTYFQNEAQLEKSRLLSDRFSAERPKGSFSTLEIQRTEQGDSAMYLCASSLHDRGGYTFGSGTRLTVV.

V and J are TRBV14 and TRBJ2-3; D uncertain. CDR1 is SGHDN and CDR2 is FVKESK in the germline V gene. The length of the CDR3 is 17 residues. The V end was cut by 3 bases, the J end by 0 bases, with 16 bases between. This CDR3 reads CASSQGTWAASTDTQYF. CDR3 in DNA: TGTGCCAGCAGCCAGGGTACCTGGGCGGCTAGCACAGATACGCAGTATTTT.